This T cell receptor (beta chain) was captured in a study of T cell responses to AZD1222 COVID-19 vaccine. The data were produced by immunoSEQ multiplex PCR, yet TCRdb's version contains in-frame clones alone and is incomplete. The data show roughly 80,000 clones, about nine tenths seen once. This CDR3 contains 14 residues. V shed 3 bases and J 6 bases; nucleotides not matched to a gene: 9. Germline assignment: CDR1 DFQATT and CDR2 SNEGSKA (reference sequence). This specimen consisted of peripheral blood, obtained on day 0 of AZD1222 vaccination. The rearrangement joins TRBV20-1 to TRBJ2-3; 7 positions agree with TRBD1. The TCR originated in an adult in good health. The CDR3 here is CSASSEGAGDTQYF. For the CDR3, the DNA is TGCAGTGCTAGTTCAGAGGGGGCGGGTGATACGCAGTATTTT.